Listed below are T cell receptor beta chains from one sample, sequenced in a study of blood T cell repertoires in COVID-19. The method was immunoSEQ multiplex PCR; TCRdb's version includes in-frame clones alone and lacks a portion of them. The sample yields 250,000 or so clones, around nine tenths seen once. The sequenced sample was peripheral blood. Source of these receptors: a man between 40 and 49 years old with active or convalescent COVID-19. Both conserved end residues are part of each CDR3. The order of the fields is J gene, V gene, clone size, D gene, CDR3 protein, CDR3 DNA. D genes are given only for firm matches. Not all rows give a size; the values are once, few, many and, for expanded clones, a class.

j_gene: TRBJ2-5; v_gene: TRBV3-1/TRBV3-2; abundance: .; d_gene: .; CDR3aa: CASSQARLRQETQYF; CDR3nt: TGTGCCAGCAGCCAAGCCCGACTAAGACAAGAGACCCAGTACTTC
j_gene: TRBJ2-3; v_gene: TRBV27; abundance: .; d_gene: .; CDR3aa: CASSLSGGAADTQYF; CDR3nt: TGTGCCAGCAGTTTATCTGGGGGGGCAGCGGATACGCAGTATTTT
j_gene: TRBJ2-5; v_gene: TRBV5-1; abundance: .; d_gene: TRBD2; CDR3aa: CASSPHSLGGETQYF; CDR3nt: TGCGCCAGCAGCCCCCATTCCCTGGGGGGGGAGACCCAGTACTTC
j_gene: TRBJ2-1; v_gene: TRBV5-1; abundance: .; d_gene: .; CDR3aa: CASSLEQGINEQFF; CDR3nt: TGCGCCAGCAGCTTGGAGCAGGGGATCAATGAGCAGTTCTTC
j_gene: TRBJ2-5; v_gene: TRBV11-2; abundance: .; d_gene: TRBD2; CDR3aa: CASSLEPSAGAQYF; CDR3nt: TGTGCCAGCAGCTTAGAGCCTAGCGCGGGGGCCCAGTACTTC
j_gene: TRBJ1-5; v_gene: TRBV7-9; abundance: few; d_gene: TRBD1; CDR3aa: CASSFSTGVDQPQHF; CDR3nt: TGTGCCAGCAGCTTCTCGACAGGGGTCGATCAGCCCCAGCATTTT
j_gene: TRBJ2-7; v_gene: TRBV6-6; abundance: .; d_gene: .; CDR3aa: CASSRQTPYEQYF; CDR3nt: TGTGCCAGCAGTAGACAGACTCCCTACGAGCAGTACTTC
j_gene: TRBJ1-1; v_gene: TRBV5-4; abundance: .; d_gene: .; CDR3aa: CASSLAGPNTEAFF; CDR3nt: TGTGCCAGCAGCTTGGCAGGCCCTAACACTGAAGCTTTCTTT
j_gene: TRBJ2-7; v_gene: TRBV7-9; abundance: once; d_gene: TRBD1; CDR3aa: CASSSRDRGHEQYF; CDR3nt: TGTGCCAGCAGCTCCCGGGACAGGGGCCACGAGCAGTACTTC
j_gene: TRBJ2-7; v_gene: TRBV7-2; abundance: .; d_gene: .; CDR3aa: CASSLGGGPPFEQYF; CDR3nt: TGTGCCAGCAGCTTAGGCGGGGGCCCTCCTTTCGAGCAGTACTTC
j_gene: TRBJ1-4; v_gene: TRBV11-2; abundance: once; d_gene: .; CDR3aa: CASSLFTSTNEKLFF; CDR3nt: TGTGCCAGCAGCTTATTCACTTCAACTAATGAAAAACTGTTTTTT